The 24 T cell receptor beta chains reported below all come from one sample, sequenced in a study of CD4 T cells in relation to SARS-CoV-2 and coronaviruses. These TCRs' antigens remain unknown. Before the COVID-19 pandemic, during about 2011-2019, CD4+ T cells were taken from unexposed donors. Isolation of CD4+ T cells took place after less than 11 days in culture. Repertoires were generated with immunoSEQ multiplex PCR, while TCRdb's copy carries only in-frame clones and drops some. Here the sample spans 25,000 to 30,000 clones, just under 75% being singletons. Sample: CD4+ T cells from PBMCs, cultured in vitro. The receptors stem from a human donor in good health.

The chain couples TRBV23-1 to TRBJ1-1; D uncertain. TRBV23-1 qualifies as an ORF whose function is uncertain. V was clipped by 8 bases and J by 7 bases, with 8 bases between them. This CDR3 contains 10 residues. CDR3 bases: TGCGCCAGCTCCCAAGGTGAAGCTTTCTTT. Encoded protein: CASSQGEAFF.

The chain couples TRBV7-9 to TRBJ1-4; 7 bases map to TRBD1. With 5 bases clipped from V and 6 bases from J, the junction kept 6 bases outside the gene matches. The CDR3 covers 14 residues. Germline loops: CDR1 SEHNR, CDR2 FQNEAQ (reference sequence). CDR3 sequence: CASSARQGDEKLFF. In DNA, the CDR3 is TGTGCCAGCAGCGCCCGACAGGGAGATGAAAAACTGTTTTTT.

This chain connects TRBV24-1 to TRBJ2-5; weak D call: TRBD2 (5 bases). Trimming took off 3 bases at V and 5 bases at J, with 9 bases between the two ends. CDR1 is KGHDR, CDR2 SFDVKD, per germline. The CDR3 runs to 13 residues. CDR3 sequence (DNA): TGTGCCACCAGTGATGGCGGGCGGGAGACCCAGTACTTC. It encodes CATSDGGRETQYF.

This chain links TRBV7-8 with TRBJ1-1, with unresolved D. V was trimmed by 5 bases and J by 4 bases, leaving 8 bases between them. The CDR3 is 12 residues long. CDR1 is SGHVS, CDR2 FQNEAQ, per germline. CDR3 amino acids: CASSPLGTEAFF. In nucleotides, the CDR3 is TGTGCCAGCAGCCCCCTAGGCACTGAAGCTTTCTTT.

This chain links TRBV19 with TRBJ2-3, with 8 bases matching TRBD2. This CDR3 spans 12 amino acids. The J segment lost 6 bases and the V segment lost 10 bases, leaving 6 bases of the junction unmatched. The germline CDR1 and CDR2 sequences are LNHDA and SQIVND (reference sequence). The CDR3: CATDASGDTQYF. The CDR3, as DNA: TGTGCCACCGACGCTAGCGGGGATACGCAGTATTTT. The full variable domain, in which reference TRBV19 and TRBJ2-3 provide the parts outside the CDR3, is DGGITQSPKYLFRKEGQNVTLSCEQNLNHDAMYWYRQDPGQGLRLIYYSQIVNDFQKGDIAEGYSVSREKKESFPLTVTSAQKNPTAFYLCATDASGDTQYFGPGTRLTVL.

This sequence joins TRBV19 and TRBJ1-3, with TRBD1 matching 7 bases. The CDR3 length is 16 residues. V was pared by 5 bases and J by 0 bases, with 7 bases of the junction left unmatched. Germline V gives CDR1 LNHDA, CDR2 SQIVND (reference sequence). CDR3 loop: CASSLWDSVSGNTIYF. The CDR3 bases are TGTGCCAGTAGTCTTTGGGACAGCGTCTCTGGAAACACCATATATTTT.

The chain combines TRBV6-1 with TRBJ2-1, with 7 bases fitting TRBD2. Unmatched junction bases numbered 13, after V lost 3 bases and J lost 5 bases. CDR3 length: 17 amino acids. From germline, CDR1 is MNHNS and CDR2 SASEGT. Here the CDR3 reads CASSDPINGGWNNEQFF. Written as DNA, the CDR3 is TGTGCCAGCAGTGACCCTATCAACGGGGGGTGGAACAATGAGCAGTTCTTC.

J is TRBJ1-2 and V is TRBV7-9; D perhaps matches TRBD1 (6 bases). V lost 3 bases and J lost 8, with 22 bases in between. This CDR3 is built from 16 residues. Germline CDR1 is SEHNR and CDR2 is FQNEAQ (reference sequence). The CDR3 coding sequence is TGTGCCAGCAGCTTTCCGACGACAGGAGGGTCCAACGGCTACACCTTC. Translation gives CASSFPTTGGSNGYTF.

The sample holds a few counts of this clone. This chain uses TRBV14 with TRBJ1-3, with D tentatively TRBD1 (5 bases). The ends were cut back, 4 bases at V and 2 bases at J, with 15 bases in the middle. The germline V gene encodes CDR1 SGHDN and CDR2 FVKESK. The CDR3 is made up of 16 amino acids. CDR3: CASSPRGWGAGNTIYF. In DNA, the CDR3 is TGTGCCAGCAGCCCCCGGGGTTGGGGCGCTGGAAACACCATATATTTT.

This clone was counted a single time. The chain employs TRBV18 and TRBJ2-1; D is ambiguous. Deletions cut 3 bases from V and 8 bases from J, with 11 bases between. The length of the CDR3 is 13 residues. Germline values: CDR1 KGHSH, CDR2 LQKENI. This CDR3 reads CASSPLRQDEQFF. CDR3 nucleotides: TGTGCCAGCTCACCCTTGCGGCAGGATGAGCAGTTCTTC.

The chain combines TRBV4-3 with TRBJ2-4; TRBD1 might be the D (5 bases). This CDR3 comprises 20 residues. Trimming left V 0 bases short and J 0 bases short, with 21 bases between. Per germline, CDR1 LGHNA and CDR2 YSLEER. The CDR3 DNA sequence: TGCGCCAGCAGCCAAGACTTGGGGCGCGGACACCTCTTAGCCAAAAACATTCAGTACTTC. It specifies CASSQDLGRGHLLAKNIQYF.

The DNA of the CDR3 is TGCGCCAGCAGAAGGGACAGAAAAGCTTTCTTT. It is translated as CASRRDRKAFF. V gene TRBV5-1 combines with J gene TRBJ1-1; 7 bases line up with TRBD1. V trimming: 5 bases; J trimming: 9 bases; junction bases outside the gene matches: 4. Germline V lookup: CDR1 SGHRS, CDR2 YFSETQ. CDR3 length: 11 amino acids.

V gene TRBV9 combines with J gene TRBJ1-2; D unresolved. The CDR3 length is 14 residues. V was shortened by 3 bases and J by 3 bases, with 12 bases between the two germline ends. In germline, CDR1 is SGDLS, CDR2 YYNGEE. CDR3: CASSDGRPDYGYTF. The CDR3 DNA is TGTGCCAGCAGCGATGGTCGTCCTGACTATGGCTACACCTTC.

On this clone itself: A junction boundary mismatches the germline segment, possibly from a read error. The chain employs TRBV27 and TRBJ2-3; the match to TRBD1 covers 7 bases. Germline lookup yields CDR1 MNHEY and CDR2 SMNVEV (reference sequence). The CDR3 is 14 residues long. The CDR3 protein is CACRGKTSTDTQYF. CDR3 sequence (DNA): TGTGCCTGCAGGGGGAAAACTAGCACAGATACGCAGTATTTT.

The chain links TRBV7-9 to TRBJ2-7; possibly TRBD2 for D (6 bases). Trimming pared 5 bases from V and 3 bases from J, leaving 11 bases between. Germline CDR1 and CDR2: SEHNR and FQNEAQ (reference sequence). This CDR3 has 13 amino acids. The CDR3 is CASSMGLNYEQYF. DNA for the CDR3: TGTGCCAGCAGCATGGGACTGAACTACGAGCAGTACTTC.

This clone was recorded a few times. CDR3 region: CASSFTTSTDTQYF. DNA for the CDR3: TGTGCCAGCAGCTTTACCACTAGCACAGATACGCAGTATTTT. This rearrangement joins TRBV7-2 to TRBJ2-3; D call uncertain. The germline V gene encodes CDR1 SGHTA and CDR2 FQGNSA. Deletions cut 3 bases from V and 0 bases from J, with 7 bases between. There are 14 residues in the CDR3.

This clone was detected only once. The chain combines TRBV5-1 with TRBJ2-7, with TRBD1 as a possible D gene (5 bases). Trimming shortened V by 4 bases and J by 2 bases, and 16 bases separated the two germline ends. CDR3 size: 15 residues. Germline V CDR1 and CDR2: SGHRS, YFSETQ. The CDR3 nucleotides read TGCGCCAGCAGCCCCACCCAGACAGCTACCTACGAGCAGTACTTC. Amino acids: CASSPTQTATYEQYF.

This chain joins TRBV24-1 and TRBJ2-1; no definite D call. Germline assignment: CDR1 KGHDR and CDR2 SFDVKD. The CDR3 sequence is 14 residues long. Trimming cost V 2 bases and J 7 bases, with 11 bases left between them. The CDR3 here is CATSDSVEGNEQFF. The CDR3, as DNA: TGTGCCACCAGTGATTCAGTAGAAGGGAATGAGCAGTTCTTC.

The rearrangement links TRBV7-6 to TRBJ2-1; TRBD1 aligns across 11 bases. The CDR3 has 16 residues. V lost 5 bases to trimming and J lost 8 bases; unmatched junction nucleotides: 11. Germline assignment: CDR1 SGHVS and CDR2 FNYEAQ. In nucleotides, the CDR3 is TGTGCCAGCAGCACTGGGGGGACAGGGGGGCGAGATGAGCAGTTCTTC. This codes for CASSTGGTGGRDEQFF.

The gene calls are TRBV19 and TRBJ2-7; D unclear. The CDR3 covers 14 residues. Trimming took 1 base from V and 3 from J, leaving 10 bases between them. Germline CDR1 and CDR2: LNHDA and SQIVND (reference sequence). CDR3: CASSIAFPHYEQYF. CDR3 nucleotide sequence: TGTGCCAGTAGTATAGCCTTCCCTCACTACGAGCAGTACTTC.

The chain has TRBV6-6 and TRBJ2-7; either TRBD1 or TRBD2 may supply D (5 bases each). The V and J ends lost 6 bases and 5 bases respectively, with 20 bases between them. Germline CDR1 is MNHNY and CDR2 is SVGAGI (reference sequence). This CDR3 spans 15 amino acids. The CDR3 sequence is CASSPIRGITHEQYF. The CDR3 bases are TGTGCCAGCAGCCCGATACGGGGCATAACTCACGAGCAGTACTTC.

This clone appeared a few times. This sequence joins TRBV4-2 and TRBJ2-2; either TRBD1 or TRBD2 may supply D (6 bases each). The CDR3 extends over 19 amino acids. From germline, CDR1 is LGHNA and CDR2 YNFKEQ. The V end lost 0 bases, the J end lost 2 bases, and 19 bases lay between the germline ends. CDR3 loop: CASSQDLGGGQFNTGELFF. The CDR3 DNA reads TGTGCCAGCAGCCAAGATTTGGGAGGAGGACAGTTTAACACCGGGGAGCTGTTTTTT.

The chain uses TRBV11-2 and TRBJ2-1; D not certain. With 5 bases removed from V and 12 bases from J, the gap between germline ends came to 17 bases. This CDR3 region has 13 residues. CDR1 is SGHAT and CDR2 is FQNNGV in the germline V gene. The CDR3: CASSPVTGAGQFF. For the CDR3, the DNA is TGTGCCAGCAGCCCCGTGACTGGCGCAGGGCAGTTCTTC.

This chain joins TRBV7-9 and TRBJ2-1; no clear D. The CDR3 consists of 12 residues. Looked up from germline, CDR1 is SEHNR and CDR2 is FQNEAQ (reference sequence). The V gene lost 1 base and the J gene lost 11 bases, with 9 bases spanning the gap. In DNA form, the CDR3 reads TGTGCCAGCAGCTTAGACCCAGCCAAGCAGTTCTTC. Encoded protein: CASSLDPAKQFF.